This T cell receptor (beta chain) was obtained from a study of control samples from healthy donors and cancer patients. This CDR3 contains 15 residues. Germline trimming cut 1 base from V and 7 bases from J; bases unmatched to any gene: 7. The germline V gene has CDR1 KGHSH and CDR2 LQKENI. TCRdb's copy holds only in-frame clones and misses some; the assay was immunoSEQ multiplex PCR. In the table there are more than 85,000 clones, just over 90% of which are singletons. This clone was picked up one time. What was sequenced was blood. The chain joins TRBV18 to TRBJ1-2; 9 bases agree with TRBD1. The receptor's source is a human donor in good health. The donor label of this sample is uncertain. This CDR3 reads CASSPRDRELFGYTF. The DNA for the CDR3 is TGTGCCAGCTCACCACGGGACAGGGAATTGTTTGGCTACACCTTC. Supplemented by reference TRBV18 and TRBJ1-2, the full variable domain reads NAGVMQNPRHLVRRRGQEARLRCSPMKGHSHVYWYRQLPEEGLKFMVYLQKENIIDESGMPKERFSAEFPKEGPSILRIQQVVRGDSAAYFCASSPRDRELFGYTFGSGTRLTVV.